Reported below is one TCR beta chain. Germline CDR1 reads MDHEN; CDR2 reads SYDVKM. The CDR3 is 12 residues long. V was cut by 7 bases and J by 8 bases, with 14 bases left in between. Libraries were prepared by immunoSEQ multiplex PCR; TCRdb keeps only in-frame clonotypes and omits some of them. The repertoire has more than 120,000 clones, less than 90% of them found once; the top ten carry 15% to 20%. The sample belongs to a study of radiation and T cells in renal cell carcinoma. Time point given: blood 4 weeks post-SBRT, at nephrectomy. The treatment was: 15 Gy SBRT to primary tumor, nephrectomy 4 weeks later. Nephrectomy followed 15 Gy stereotactic body radiation by 4 weeks.

The chain carries TRBV28 and TRBJ1-2; weak D call: TRBD1 (5 bases). The receptor was derived from a woman aged 50 to 60 with renal cell carcinoma. This specimen was blood, taken from a patient whose treatment included radiotherapy and nephrectomy. CDR3 sequence (DNA): TGTGCCAGCAAAGCAGGGATCGTGGGCTACACCTTC. Its translation is CASKAGIVGYTF.